This note documents a single T cell receptor beta chain sequence. The sample belongs to a study of OX40 agonist ivuxolimab in advanced cancers. Study in general: The treatment was a fully human IgG2 OX40 agonist, ivuxolimab. Patients got intravenous ivuxolimab at 0.01 to 10 mg/kg every 2 weeks.

The germline V gene encodes CDR1 SGHVS and CDR2 FNYEAQ. CDR3 size: 16 residues. V was trimmed by 5 bases and J by 0 bases, leaving 14 bases between them. Systemic immunosuppression or a history of autoimmune disease excluded patients. Sampled blood was obtained at baseline, cycle 4 day 1, and cycle 7 day 1. Assay used: immunoSEQ multiplex PCR; TCRdb lists only in-frame clones, some missing. The sample records around 60,000 clones, about 88% being singletons. This sequence was found in an adult with an advanced solid tumor such as melanoma, head and neck, liver or kidney cancer. The material was CD4+ or CD8+ T cells sorted from blood, obtained in a trial of the OX40 agonist ivuxolimab. V gene TRBV7-6 combines with J gene TRBJ2-1; possible D gene TRBD2, 5 bases. The CDR3 DNA reads TGTGCCAGCAGCCTTGGACCCGAGGGCTCCTACAATGAGCAGTTCTTC. This encodes CASSLGPEGSYNEQFF. The entire variable domain, with the rest obtained from reference TRBV7-6 and TRBJ2-1, is as follows: GAGVSQSPRYKVTKRGQDVALRCDPISGHVSLYWYRQALGQGPEFLTYFNYEAQQDKSGLPNDRFSAERPEGSISTLTIQRTEQRDSAMYRCASSLGPEGSYNEQFFGPGTRLTVL.